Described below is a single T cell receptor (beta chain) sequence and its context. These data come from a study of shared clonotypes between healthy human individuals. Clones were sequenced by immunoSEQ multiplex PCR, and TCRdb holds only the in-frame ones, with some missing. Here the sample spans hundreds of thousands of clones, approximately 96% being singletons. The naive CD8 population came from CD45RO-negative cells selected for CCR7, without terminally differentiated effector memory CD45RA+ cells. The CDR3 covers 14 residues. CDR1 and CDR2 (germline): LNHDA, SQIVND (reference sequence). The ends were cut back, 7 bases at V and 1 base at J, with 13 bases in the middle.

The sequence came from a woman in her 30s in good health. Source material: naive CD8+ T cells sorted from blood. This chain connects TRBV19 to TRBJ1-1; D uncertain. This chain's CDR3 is CASTSLEQNTEAFF. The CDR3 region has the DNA TGTGCCAGTACCAGCTTGGAGCAGAACACTGAAGCTTTCTTT.